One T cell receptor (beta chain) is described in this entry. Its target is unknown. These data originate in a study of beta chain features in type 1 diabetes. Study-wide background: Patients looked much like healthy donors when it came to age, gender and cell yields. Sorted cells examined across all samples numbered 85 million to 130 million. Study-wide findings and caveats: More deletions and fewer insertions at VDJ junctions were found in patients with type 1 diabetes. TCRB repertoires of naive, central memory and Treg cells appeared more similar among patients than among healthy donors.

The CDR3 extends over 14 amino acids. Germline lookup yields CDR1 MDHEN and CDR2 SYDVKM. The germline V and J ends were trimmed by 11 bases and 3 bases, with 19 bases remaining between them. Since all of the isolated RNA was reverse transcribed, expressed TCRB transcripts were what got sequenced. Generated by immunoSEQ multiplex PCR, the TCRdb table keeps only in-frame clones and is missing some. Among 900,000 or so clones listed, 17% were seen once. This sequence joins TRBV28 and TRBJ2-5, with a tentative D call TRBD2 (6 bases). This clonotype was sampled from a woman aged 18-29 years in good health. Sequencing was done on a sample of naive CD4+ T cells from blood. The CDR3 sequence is CASRGSLTKETQYF. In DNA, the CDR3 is TGTGCCTCCCGGGGGTCATTGACGAAAGAGACCCAGTACTTC.